Below, 10 T cell receptor beta chains from the same sample are listed, as sequenced in a study of post-analysis software for immune sequencing data. Study results and limitations: Five or six TRBV segments, TRBV5-6, TRBV5-1 and TRBV20-1 among them, were found more frequent in patients than controls.

Their recognized antigens are unknown. cDNA libraries for TCR beta contained unique molecular identifiers. TCRdb independently ran MiXCR on the PCR reads; one entry per CDR3 protein. The table lists about 430,000 distinct CDR3 sequences, approximately 42% of them singletons. The specimen sequenced was blood. These receptors were taken from a girl aged 2-10 years with multiple sclerosis.

Only a few counts were recorded for this clonotype. The chain is built from TRBV4-1 and TRBJ1-4, with D hard to call. V was cut by 3 bases and J by 5 bases, with 13 bases left in between. The CDR3 covers 15 residues. Per germline, CDR1 MGHRA and CDR2 YSYEKL. The CDR3 here is CASSQDGRKNEKLFF. CDR3 DNA sequence: TGCGCCAGCAGCCAGGACGGACGTAAGAATGAAAAACTGTTTTTT.

The J gene is TRBJ2-1, the V gene TRBV4-1, with 15 bases that match TRBD2. The CDR3 loop spans 16 amino acids. The V segment lost 4 bases and the J segment 8 bases; nucleotides outside the gene matches: 6. CDR1 and CDR2 from the germline V gene are MGHRA and YSYEKL. As DNA, the CDR3 is TGCGCCAGCAGCCCCGGACTAGCGGGGGGGGCCGATGAGCAGTTCTTC. The encoded protein is CASSPGLAGGADEQFF.

The rearrangement joins TRBV10-3 to TRBJ2-3, with 10 positions matching TRBD2. Losses at the gene ends were 6 bases for V and 3 bases for J; bases not matched to a gene: 6. This CDR3 spans 15 amino acids. Germline assignment: CDR1 ENHRY and CDR2 SYGVKD. CDR3 in amino acids: CAISQREGHTDTQYF. The CDR3 DNA reads as TGTGCCATCAGCCAGCGGGAGGGCCATACAGATACGCAGTATTTT.

The genes are TRBV29-1 and TRBJ1-4; D may be TRBD1 (6 bases). With 4 bases removed from V and 8 bases from J, the gap between germline ends came to 11 bases. The CDR3 runs to 12 residues. Germline V gene lookup returns CDR1 SQVTM and CDR2 ANQGSEA. The CDR3 DNA is TGCAGCGTTGCACAGGGTGGCGAAAAACTGTTTTTT. Translating gives CSVAQGGEKLFF.

This CDR3 reads CAWRLDRPRYGYTF. CDR3 DNA sequence: TGTGCCTGGAGGCTGGACCGGCCTCGATATGGCTACACCTTC. V is TRBV30 and J is TRBJ1-2; no reliable D call. V was cut by 3 bases and J by 5 bases, with 16 bases left in between. The germline V gene has CDR1 GTSNPN and CDR2 SVGIG (reference sequence). The CDR3 is 14 residues long.

The chain carries TRBV29-1 and TRBJ1-4, with 7 bases lining up with TRBD1. CDR3 length: 12 residues. In germline, CDR1 is SQVTM, CDR2 ANQGSEA. V shed 7 bases, J shed 8 bases, and the junction held 7 bases outside the gene matches. For the CDR3, the DNA is TGCAGCGGTCGTGGGGACAGCGAAAAACTGTTTTTT. This encodes CSGRGDSEKLFF.

This clonotype was observed a few times. The chain recombines TRBV28 with TRBJ1-4; D not resolved. Per germline, CDR1 MDHEN and CDR2 SYDVKM. The length of the CDR3 is 13 residues. V was clipped by 2 bases and J by 13 bases, with 14 bases between them. CDR3 DNA: TGTGCCAGCAGTTTAACCCGGCTTGAGGGACTGTTTTTT. This gives the protein CASSLTRLEGLFF.

This clonotype was observed a handful of times. This sequence joins TRBV29-1 and TRBJ2-3; 14 bases are shared with TRBD2. The V and J ends lost 7 bases and 1 base, in that order; junction bases with no gene match: 7. Germline V gene lookup returns CDR1 SQVTM and CDR2 ANQGSEA. The CDR3 totals 16 residues. CDR3 residues: CSATSGGADGTDTQYF. The CDR3 coding sequence is TGCAGCGCGACTAGCGGGGGGGCGGACGGCACAGATACGCAGTATTTT.

V usage is TRBV6-5 and J usage is TRBJ1-1, with TRBD1 matching 7 bases. The germline gives CDR1 MNHEY, CDR2 SVGAGI. V shed 6 bases and J 5 bases; nucleotides not matched to a gene: 9. This CDR3 is 14 amino acids long. The CDR3 spells CASSPTGMGTEAFF. The CDR3 DNA reads as TGTGCCAGCAGCCCGACAGGGATGGGAACTGAAGCTTTCTTT.

About this clonotype: No conserved phenylalanine or tryptophan is present at the end of the CDR3, so a read error is the likely explanation. This chain links TRBV20-1 with TRBJ1-1, with 7 bases that match TRBD1. The CDR3 length is 12 residues. Germline CDR1 DFQATT, CDR2 SNEGSKA (reference sequence). CDR3 in DNA: TGCAGCGGTACAGGGGCTAACACTGAAGCTTTCCTT. Encoded protein: CSGTGANTEAFL.